Listed below are T cell receptor beta chains from one sample, sequenced in a study of regulatory T cells in long-lasting Graves disease. From the multiplex PCR reads, TCRdb called clonotypes with MiXCR, one entry per CDR3 protein. Counted here are about 470,000 distinct CDR3 sequences, roughly a fifth occurring once; the ten biggest clones make up about 7%. The starting material was peripheral blood mononuclear cells (PBMCs), obtained when the disease was refractory, from a patient treated with antithyroid drugs. The receptors shown here come from a female donor with Graves disease. Each CDR3 is given without its conserved first and last residue.

v_gene	len	j_gene	CDR3aa
TRBV5-8	13	TRBJ1-5	ASSFGNYSNQPQH
TRBV28	10	TRBJ1-1	ASTGTNTEAF
TRBV20-1	9	TRBJ1-2	SARKEHGYT
TRBV27	13	TRBJ1-6	ASSLGWGNNSPLH
TRBV27	16	TRBJ2-5	ASSPNPWGGLIQETQY
TRBV14	12	TRBJ1-2	ASSQEGQYYGYT
TRBV7-3	13	TRBJ2-1	ASSLSGQGTDEQF
TRBV27	14	TRBJ2-2	ASSLIRPDRAGELF
TRBV13	13	TRBJ2-2	ASSLAWTDTGELF
TRBV9	13	TRBJ2-7	ASSPHGTPILEQY
TRBV4-1	14	TRBJ1-1	ASSQDGAGQGIGAF
TRBV15	11	TRBJ1-1	ATSRDSNTEAF
TRBV5-1	11	TRBJ1-1	ASSPSPNTEAF
TRBV6-5	12	TRBJ2-7	ASSYGDRGYEQY
TRBV4-2	9	TRBJ2-7	AAVEPDEQY
TRBV5-5	15	TRBJ2-2	ASSPSPTVGWTGELF
TRBV7-2	13	TRBJ1-6	ASSARAGLNSPLH
TRBV7-9	13	TRBJ1-2	ASSLEGQGNYGYT
TRBV19	13	TRBJ1-5	ASSIQGANNQPQH
TRBV6-5	16	TRBJ1-6	ASSYRVETSSYNSPLH
TRBV28	12	TRBJ2-5	ASSSPGLQETQY
TRBV28	16	TRBJ2-5	ASSQTGALLPDFETQY
TRBV7-8	12	TRBJ2-7	ASSSSPPSREQY
TRBV4-1	11	TRBJ1-4	ASSQDRREKLF
TRBV20-1	14	TRBJ2-7	SARARAGLAGDEQY
TRBV28	12	TRBJ2-7	ASSPERVTYEQY
TRBV7-2	13	TRBJ1-5	ASSPKGGFGQPQH
TRBV13	13	TRBJ2-1	ASSSPGLAENEQF
TRBV3-1	14	TRBJ2-2	ASSQGGAGDTGELF
TRBV5-1	15	TRBJ1-6	ASSSGQGYSYNSPLH
TRBV28	10	TRBJ1-2	ATATGVDGYT
TRBV27	10	TRBJ2-7	ASRGPYYEQY
TRBV5-5	13	TRBJ1-1	ASSLVASWGTEAF
TRBV11-1	11	TRBJ2-7	ASSLSTTYEQY
TRBV11-2	13	TRBJ2-5	ASSLGQTFRETQY
TRBV6-5	11	TRBJ1-2	ASSYSQLYGYT
TRBV5-4	12	TRBJ2-7	ASSLYGSGYEQY
TRBV10-3	12	TRBJ1-1	AISDLVPNTEAF
TRBV28	12	TRBJ1-1	ASRVGGMNTEAF
TRBV3-1	13	TRBJ2-7	ASSPRLAVTYEQY
TRBV30	11	TRBJ1-6	AWSETGVTPLH
TRBV7-2	12	TRBJ2-7	ASSPTPRAYEQY
TRBV6-1	12	TRBJ1-2	ASSSGSTSYGYT
TRBV15	14	TRBJ1-1	ATSRDDLDSYTEAF
TRBV20-1	13	TRBJ2-7	SARVPGQGAGEQY
TRBV12-3/TRBV12-4	11	TRBJ2-5	ASSTQVQETQY
TRBV10-3	14	TRBJ2-7	AISSSSGRPGEEQY
TRBV12-3/TRBV12-4	12	TRBJ2-2	ASSSSTSTGELF
TRBV6-2/TRBV6-3	12	TRBJ2-7	ASSYFGEAGEQY